The source of this TCR beta chain is a study of beta chain features in type 1 diabetes. Study-wide results and caveats: When Type 1 diabetes patients were examined, their TCRB CDR3s proved moderately but significantly shorter in all four CD4+ subsets.

The CDR3 spans 16 residues. V gave up 1 base and J gave up 2 bases; unmatched junction bases: 5. Germline values: CDR1 MGHRA, CDR2 YSYEKL. In its sample, this clone was seen a few times. Its antigen is as yet unknown. Of the isolated RNA, all was reverse transcribed, and so the sequenced material was expressed TCRB transcripts. The assay was immunoSEQ multiplex PCR, and TCRdb's table has in-frame clones only and misses some. The sample consists of roughly 280,000 clones, approximately 25% of them appearing once. This clonotype was obtained from a woman aged 25-40 years with type 1 diabetes. This chain links TRBV4-1 with TRBJ2-7; 10 bases line up with TRBD2. Input material: naive CD4+ T cells from blood. In DNA, the CDR3 is TGCGCCAGCAGCCAAGGGCTAGCGGGAGTAGCCTACGAGCAGTACTTC. Its translation is CASSQGLAGVAYEQYF.